The clone carrying this T cell receptor beta chain appeared a single time. Germline V lookup: CDR1 MNHEY, CDR2 SVGAGI. There are 16 residues in the CDR3. V lost 0 bases to trimming and J lost 0 bases, with 8 bases between them. These data are taken from a study of blood T cell repertoires in COVID-19. Study-level information: Samples taken during acute and convalescent COVID-19 were collected in the United States, Italy and Spain.

Generated by immunoSEQ multiplex PCR, the TCRdb table keeps only in-frame clones and is missing some. The sample includes about 300,000 clones, around 86% of them seen just once. Participants were aged about 18 to 89 years from 20 to 30 US areas. Each participant's cohort was designated according to participant-reported clinical history. The sequence was collected from a man aged 30-40 years who had recovered from COVID-19. The source material was PBMCs or T cells enriched from blood (not recorded which). The chain carries TRBV6-5 and TRBJ1-4; no firm D call. As DNA, the CDR3 is TGTGCCAGCAGTTACTCGGGAGTGGCAACTAATGAAAAACTGTTTTTT. Protein sequence: CASSYSGVATNEKLFF.